This is a list of T cell receptor beta chains from one sample in a study of T cells in tuberculosis. Sequencing was performed with immunoSEQ multiplex PCR; in TCRdb, only in-frame clones are kept and a portion is missing. The table records more than 30,000 clones, 95% to 97% of them present only once. Sequenced: PBMCs. These receptors all come from a donor between 5 and 29 years old with latent tuberculosis or without tuberculosis infection. The CDR3 runs from the conserved cysteine through the conserved F or W. Fields, in order: D gene, J gene, V gene, clone size, CDR3 protein, CDR3 DNA. D genes are given only for firm matches. Part of the rows lack a size; the others show once, few, many or a class for expanded clones.

>TRBD2|TRBJ2-3|TRBV13|.
CASSASGGPTDTQYF
TGTGCCAGCAGCGCCTCGGGGGGGCCTACAGATACGCAGTATTTT
>.|TRBJ1-2|TRBV6-1|.
CATHPLQYGYTF
TGTGCCACCCACCCGCTTCAGTATGGCTACACCTTC
>TRBD1|TRBJ2-7|TRBV4-1|once
CASSQGQGSYEQYF
TGCGCCAGCAGCCAAGGACAGGGGTCCTACGAGCAGTACTTC
>TRBD1|TRBJ1-2|TRBV6-1|.
CASSTQGVTGGYTF
TGTGCCAGCAGTACCCAGGGGGTGACCGGAGGCTACACCTTC
>.|TRBJ2-5|TRBV5-1|.
CASSFRGQETQYF
TGCGCCAGCAGCTTCCGGGGCCAAGAGACCCAGTACTTC
>.|TRBJ2-5|TRBV5-1|.
CASSFTRTDNQETQYF
TGCGCCAGCAGCTTTACAAGGACTGATAACCAAGAGACCCAGTACTTC
>.|TRBJ1-2|TRBV5-1|.
CASSLASGSSNYGYTF
TGCGCCAGCAGCTTGGCGTCGGGGTCCTCTAACTATGGCTACACCTTC
>.|TRBJ2-7|TRBV6-1|.
CASSHRVLGEQYF
TGTGCCAGCAGTCACAGGGTACTGGGCGAGCAGTACTTC
>TRBD1|TRBJ1-5|TRBV11-2|.
CASSFLRGGRGQPQHF
TGTGCCAGCAGCTTTTTACGAGGGGGCAGAGGTCAGCCCCAGCATTTT
>.|TRBJ2-3|TRBV7-9|.
CASSLARGAELTDTQYF
TGTGCCAGCAGCTTAGCGCGGGGAGCGGAACTCACAGATACGCAGTATTTT
>TRBD2|TRBJ2-5|TRBV4-1|.
CASSQGLAGGQGETQYF
TGCGCCAGCAGCCAAGGACTAGCGGGGGGGCAGGGGGAGACCCAGTACTTC
>.|TRBJ2-7|TRBV21-1|.
CASSRVTCRQGVCEQYF
TGTGCCAGCAGCAGAGTGACGTGCAGGCAGGGGGTGTGCGAGCAGTACTTC
>.|TRBJ2-5|TRBV6-5|.
CASSAGRGETQYF
TGTGCCAGCAGCGCGGGCCGTGGGGAGACCCAGTACTTC
>.|TRBJ2-7|TRBV6-5|.
CASSWSERGGINEQYF
TGTGCCAGCAGTTGGTCGGAACGGGGAGGCATTAACGAGCAGTACTTC
>TRBD2|TRBJ2-3|TRBV28|.
CASSSGLAGGWYGTDTQYF
TGTGCCAGCAGTTCGGGACTAGCGGGAGGTTGGTATGGCACAGATACGCAGTATTTT
>.|TRBJ2-5|TRBV18|.
CASSRAGTYGETQYF
TGTGCCAGCTCAAGGGCGGGGACTTACGGGGAGACCCAGTACTTC
>TRBD2|TRBJ2-5|TRBV18|.
CASSPASGETQYF
TGTGCCAGCTCACCAGCTAGCGGGGAGACCCAGTACTTC
>TRBD1|TRBJ2-5|TRBV25-1|.
CASSGFRQGRETQYF
TGTGCCAGCAGTGGATTCAGACAGGGTCGGGAGACCCAGTACTTC
>.|TRBJ1-5|TRBV19|.
CASSIPRQIMDSNQPQHF
TGTGCCAGTAGTATACCCCGACAGATAATGGATAGCAATCAGCCCCAGCATTTT
>TRBD1|TRBJ1-1|TRBV7-8|.
CASSLGIGGENTEAFF
TGTGCCAGCAGCTTAGGGATAGGGGGCGAGAACACTGAAGCTTTCTTT
>TRBD2|TRBJ2-7|TRBV6-7|.
CATLVGGRRNEQYF
TGTGCCACCCTCGTCGGGGGGAGGAGAAACGAGCAGTACTTC
>.|TRBJ2-3|TRBV9|.
CASSLFPVSDTQYF
TGTGCCAGCAGCCTCTTCCCAGTCTCAGATACGCAGTATTTT
>.|TRBJ1-2|TRBV6-1|once
CASSLDGVYGYTF
TGTGCCAGCAGTCTGGACGGGGTTTATGGCTACACCTTC
>.|TRBJ1-2|TRBV11-2|.
CASSSPGADGYTF
TGTGCCAGCAGCTCCCCAGGGGCAGATGGCTACACCTTC
>.|TRBJ2-7|TRBV14|.
CASSQDNGGSRHEQYF
TGTGCCAGCAGCCAAGATAATGGGGGGAGTAGACACGAGCAGTACTTC
>.|TRBJ2-1|TRBV5-6|.
CASSFSSIDEQFF
TGTGCCAGCAGCTTCTCTAGCATCGATGAGCAGTTCTTC
>TRBD1|TRBJ2-3|TRBV18|.
CASSPDRAGTDTQYF
TGTGCCAGCTCACCGGACAGGGCGGGCACAGATACGCAGTATTTT
>.|TRBJ2-1|TRBV2|.
CASNPEVVAGEQFF
TGTGCCAGCAACCCCGAGGTAGTGGCGGGTGAGCAGTTCTTC
>TRBD1|TRBJ2-1|TRBV28|.
CASSHRQGAREQFF
TGTGCCAGCAGCCACAGACAGGGGGCGCGGGAGCAGTTCTTC
>TRBD1|TRBJ2-2|TRBV11-3|.
CASSRLTGGWEFSGELFF
TGTGCCAGCAGCCGGCTAACAGGGGGCTGGGAATTTAGCGGGGAGCTGTTTTTT
>TRBD1|TRBJ1-5|TRBV30|.
CAWSVRGRGQGQPQHF
TGTGCCTGGAGTGTACGGGGCAGGGGGCAAGGTCAGCCCCAGCATTTT
>.|TRBJ2-7|TRBV7-8|.
CASSGSGHVRNYEQYF
TGTGCCAGCAGCGGATCGGGACACGTCCGGAACTACGAGCAGTACTTC
>.|TRBJ1-2|TRBV4-2|.
CAVTAGNNYGYTF
TGTGCCGTGACGGCAGGGAATAACTATGGCTACACCTTC
>.|TRBJ2-7|TRBV27|.
CASSEITGFDEQYF
TGTGCCAGCAGCGAAATAACAGGGTTCGACGAGCAGTACTTC
>TRBD2|TRBJ2-1|TRBV9|.
CASSARSGGAGYNEQFF
TGTGCCAGCAGCGCGAGGAGCGGGGGGGCCGGTTACAATGAGCAGTTCTTC
>.|TRBJ2-3|TRBV25-1|.
CASSVAPGGHSDTQYF
TGTGCCAGCAGTGTAGCCCCGGGGGGCCATTCAGATACGCAGTATTTT
>TRBD1|TRBJ1-3|TRBV5-5|.
CASSLVRGSTIYF
TGTGCCAGCAGCTTGGTCAGGGGGAGCACCATATATTTT
>.|TRBJ1-2|TRBV2|.
CASRGGTGTMDGYTF
TGTGCCAGCAGGGGGGGTACCGGGACTATGGATGGCTACACCTTC
>TRBD1|TRBJ2-3|TRBV18|.
CASSPNRGPTDTQYF
TGTGCCAGCTCTCCGAACAGGGGACCCACAGATACGCAGTATTTT
>.|TRBJ1-3|TRBV19|.
CASSTVGQISGNTIYF
TGTGCCAGTAGTACGGTAGGACAGATCTCTGGAAACACCATATATTTT
>.|TRBJ1-5|TRBV2|.
CASSEMTRNQPQHF
TGTGCCAGCAGTGAAATGACACGCAATCAGCCCCAGCATTTT
>TRBD2|TRBJ2-1|TRBV6-1|.
CASSALGLADINNEQFF
TGTGCCAGCAGTGCCCTGGGACTAGCGGACATCAACAATGAGCAGTTCTTC
>TRBD1|TRBJ2-5|TRBV2|.
CASSWDRGQETQYF
TGTGCCAGCAGTTGGGACAGGGGCCAAGAGACCCAGTACTTC
>.|TRBJ2-3|TRBV5-1|.
CASSSLRGRQGTQYF
TGCGCCAGCAGCTCCCTGCGGGGCCGGCAAGGAACGCAGTATTTT
>.|TRBJ1-1|TRBV18|.
CASSPLDAGGTEAFF
TGTGCCAGCTCACCCCTTGATGCGGGTGGCACTGAAGCTTTCTTT
>TRBD2|TRBJ2-3|TRBV5-1|.
CASSLGGGGTDTQYF
TGCGCCAGCAGCTTGGGCGGGGGGGGCACAGATACGCAGTATTTT
>TRBD2|TRBJ2-7|TRBV4-1|.
CASSQAVQGGSEQYF
TGCGCCAGCAGCCAAGCGGTTCAGGGAGGGTCCGAGCAGTACTTC
>TRBD2|TRBJ2-1|TRBV7-8|.
CASGSGRLDEQFF
TGTGCCAGCGGGAGCGGGAGGCTTGATGAGCAGTTCTTC
>.|TRBJ1-2|TRBV7-3|few
CASSLKGGYGYTF
TGTGCCAGCAGCCTCAAAGGGGGCTATGGCTACACCTTC
>.|TRBJ1-2|TRBV18|.
CASSTTQDSGYGYTF
TGTGCCAGCTCAACAACCCAGGACAGTGGATATGGCTACACCTTC
>.|TRBJ2-2|TRBV6-6|once
CASTSTGELFF
TGTGCCAGCACCTCTACCGGGGAGCTGTTTTTT
>TRBD1|TRBJ1-1|TRBV7-9|.
CASSVDRGIYTEAFF
TGTGCCAGCAGCGTCGACAGGGGGATTTACACTGAAGCTTTCTTT
>.|TRBJ2-7|TRBV5-1|.
CASSLGVEDRYEQYF
TGCGCCAGCAGCTTAGGGGTGGAAGATCGGTACGAGCAGTACTTC
>TRBD2|TRBJ2-7|TRBV2|.
CASKREGPYEQYF
TGTGCCAGCAAACGGGAGGGCCCATACGAGCAGTACTTC
>.|TRBJ2-1|TRBV11-3|once
CASSLRTDNEQFF
TGTGCCAGCAGCTTGAGGACAGACAATGAGCAGTTCTTC
>.|TRBJ1-1|TRBV6-1|few
CASSESGENTEAFF
TGTGCCAGCAGTGAGTCAGGGGAGAACACTGAAGCTTTCTTT
>.|TRBJ1-2|TRBV5-6|.
CASSLILGVDGYTF
TGTGCCAGCAGCTTAATTTTAGGGGTGGATGGCTACACCTTC